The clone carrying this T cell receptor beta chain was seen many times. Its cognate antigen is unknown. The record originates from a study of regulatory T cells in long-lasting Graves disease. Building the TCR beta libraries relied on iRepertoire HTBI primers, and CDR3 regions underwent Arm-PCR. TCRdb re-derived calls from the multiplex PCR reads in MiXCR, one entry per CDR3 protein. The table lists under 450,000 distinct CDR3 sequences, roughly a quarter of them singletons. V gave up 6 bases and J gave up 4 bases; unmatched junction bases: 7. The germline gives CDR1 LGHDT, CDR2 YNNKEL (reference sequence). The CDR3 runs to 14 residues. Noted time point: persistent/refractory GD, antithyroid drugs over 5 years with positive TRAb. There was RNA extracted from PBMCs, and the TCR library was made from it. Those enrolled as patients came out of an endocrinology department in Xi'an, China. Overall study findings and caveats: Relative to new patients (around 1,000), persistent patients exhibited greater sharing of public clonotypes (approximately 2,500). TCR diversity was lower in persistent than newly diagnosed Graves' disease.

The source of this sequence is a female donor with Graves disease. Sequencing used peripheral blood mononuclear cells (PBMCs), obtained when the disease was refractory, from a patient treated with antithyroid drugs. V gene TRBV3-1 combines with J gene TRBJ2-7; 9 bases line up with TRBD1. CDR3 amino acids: CASSYGTGIYEQYF. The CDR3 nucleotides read TGTGCCAGCAGTTACGGGACAGGGATATACGAGCAGTACTTC.